This T cell receptor beta chain was recorded in a study of Graves' ophthalmopathy and Graves' hyperthyroidism. About the research overall: Prior to any treatment, peripheral blood was collected at the time of initial diagnosis. Study-wide results and caveats: The model forecast ophthalmopathy progression, reaching over 70% sensitivity and 72% to 75% specificity. Most expanded clonotypes from thyroid (those above 0.001 frequency) were also found in blood.

The CDR3 spans 12 residues. In germline, CDR1 is DFQATT, CDR2 SNEGSKA (reference sequence). With 4 bases removed from V and 4 bases from J, the gap between germline ends came to 10 bases. As diagnostic evidence, clinical symptoms, serum thyroxine, TRAb, thyroid ultrasound and orbital computed tomography were relied upon. The sequenced template was RNA, covering the TCR beta CDR3 region. In the first round, RT-PCR was carried out with HTBI primers, and a multiplex PCR formed the second round. TCRdb ran MiXCR on the multiplex PCR reads and lists one entry per CDR3 protein. Found here are about 740,000 distinct CDR3 sequences, 35% to 50% of them singletons; the top ten hold approximately 43%. This clonotype occurred a few times. The antigen remains undetermined.

Sequenced sample: peripheral blood. The chain is built from TRBV20-1 and TRBJ1-2; perhaps TRBD1 as D (6 bases). The source of this sequence is an adult man with Graves' ophthalmopathy. CDR3 amino acids: CSATRDTYGYTF. CDR3 sequence (DNA): TGCAGTGCTACAAGGGACACCTATGGCTACACCTTC.